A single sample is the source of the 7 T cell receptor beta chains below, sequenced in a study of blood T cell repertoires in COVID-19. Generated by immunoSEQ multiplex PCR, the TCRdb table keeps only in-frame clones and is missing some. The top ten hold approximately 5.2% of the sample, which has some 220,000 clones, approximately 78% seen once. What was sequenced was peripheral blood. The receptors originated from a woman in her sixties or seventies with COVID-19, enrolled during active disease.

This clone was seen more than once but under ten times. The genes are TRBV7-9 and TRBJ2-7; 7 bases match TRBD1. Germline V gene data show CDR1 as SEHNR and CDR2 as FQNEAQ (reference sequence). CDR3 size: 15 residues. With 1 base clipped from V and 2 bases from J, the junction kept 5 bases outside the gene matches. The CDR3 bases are TGTGCCAGCAGCTTAGGCCAGGGGGTTCCCTACGAGCAGTACTTC. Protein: CASSLGQGVPYEQYF.

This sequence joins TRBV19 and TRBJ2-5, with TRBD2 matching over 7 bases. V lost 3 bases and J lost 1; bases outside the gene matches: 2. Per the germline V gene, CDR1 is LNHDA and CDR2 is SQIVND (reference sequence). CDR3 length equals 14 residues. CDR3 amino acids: CASSISGVQETQYF. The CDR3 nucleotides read TGTGCCAGTAGTATCAGCGGGGTCCAAGAGACCCAGTACTTC.

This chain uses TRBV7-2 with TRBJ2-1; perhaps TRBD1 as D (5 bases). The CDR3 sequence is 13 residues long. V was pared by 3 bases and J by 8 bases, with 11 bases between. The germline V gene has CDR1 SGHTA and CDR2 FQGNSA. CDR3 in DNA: TGTGCCAGCAGCTTGGGGCCCCAGGATGAGCAGTTCTTC. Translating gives CASSLGPQDEQFF. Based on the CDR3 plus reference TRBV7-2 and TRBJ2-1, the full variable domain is GAGVSQSPSNKVTEKGKDVELRCDPISGHTALYWYRQSLGQGLEFLIYFQGNSAPDKSGLPSDRFSAERTGGSVSTLTIQRTQQEDSAVYLCASSLGPQDEQFFGPGTRLTVL.

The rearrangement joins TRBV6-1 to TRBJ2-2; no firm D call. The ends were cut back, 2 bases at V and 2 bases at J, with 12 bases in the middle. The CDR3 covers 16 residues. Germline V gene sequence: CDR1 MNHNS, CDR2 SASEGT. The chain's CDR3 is CASSERLPANTGELFF. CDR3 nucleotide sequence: TGTGCCAGCAGTGAAAGACTCCCGGCCAACACCGGGGAGCTGTTTTTT.

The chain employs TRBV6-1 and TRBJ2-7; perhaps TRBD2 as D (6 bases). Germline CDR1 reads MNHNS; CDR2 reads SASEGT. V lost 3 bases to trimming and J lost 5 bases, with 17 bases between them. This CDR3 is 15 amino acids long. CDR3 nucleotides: TGTGCCAGCAGTGATTTGGCGGAGGGATACGACGAGCAGTACTTC. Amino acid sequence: CASSDLAEGYDEQYF.

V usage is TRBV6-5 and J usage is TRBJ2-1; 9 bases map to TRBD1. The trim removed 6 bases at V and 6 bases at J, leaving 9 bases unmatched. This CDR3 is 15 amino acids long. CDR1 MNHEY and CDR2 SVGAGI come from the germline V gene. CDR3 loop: CASRRTGDTTNEQFF. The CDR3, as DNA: TGTGCCAGCAGGAGGACAGGGGATACCACCAATGAGCAGTTCTTC.

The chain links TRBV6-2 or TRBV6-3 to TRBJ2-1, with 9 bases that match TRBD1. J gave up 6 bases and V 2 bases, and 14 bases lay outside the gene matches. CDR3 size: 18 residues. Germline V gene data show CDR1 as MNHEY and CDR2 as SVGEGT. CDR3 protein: CASSYAYGSGTGINEQFF. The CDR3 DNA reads TGTGCCAGCAGTTACGCCTACGGCTCCGGGACAGGGATCAATGAGCAGTTCTTC.